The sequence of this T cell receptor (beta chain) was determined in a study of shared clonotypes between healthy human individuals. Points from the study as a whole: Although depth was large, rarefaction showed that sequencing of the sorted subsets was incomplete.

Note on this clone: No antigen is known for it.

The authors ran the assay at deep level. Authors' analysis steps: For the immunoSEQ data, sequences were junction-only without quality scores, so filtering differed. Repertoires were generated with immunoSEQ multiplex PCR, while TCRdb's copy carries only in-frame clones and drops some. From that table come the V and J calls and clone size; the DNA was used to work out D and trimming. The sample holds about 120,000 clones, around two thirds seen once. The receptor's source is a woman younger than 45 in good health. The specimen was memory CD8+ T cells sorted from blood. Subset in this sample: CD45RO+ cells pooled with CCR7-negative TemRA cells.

The CDR3 region has the DNA TGTGCCTGGACCCGGCGGACTTCCTCCCTCGAGCAGTACTTC. Translating gives CAWTRRTSSLEQYF. This sequence joins TRBV30 and TRBJ2-7, with a tentative D call TRBD2 (5 bases). This CDR3 contains 14 residues. In germline, CDR1 is GTSNPN, CDR2 SVGIG (reference sequence). Trimming pared 4 bases from V and 6 bases from J, leaving 19 bases between.